A single T cell receptor beta chain is shown here with its context. Its target antigen remains unknown. No base quality information exists; no much larger clone differs at one position. This sample is part of a study of PD-L1 blockade in urothelial cancer (dated by TCRdb to between 2016 and 2019). Concerning the study at large: All patients started therapy in the mid-2010s and received atezolizumab 1,200 mg intravenously every 3 weeks. About 90% of the roughly 29 patients were identified as males with urothelial cancer of bladder origin, and a prior smoking history was reported by 18 of 29 patients. Patients had an ECOG performance status of 0 or 1 and had received between 0 and 3 prior chemotherapy regimens. Blood samples were analyzed at two time points: 3 weeks after treatment start (second dose) and 6 weeks after treatment start. Blood samples gave median yields of approximately 130,000 T cells and approximately 80,000 unique TCRs, along with a median clonality of 0.080. The study, an exploratory multi-omic analysis, examined somatic, immune and clinical correlates of response to PD-L1 blockade with atezolizumab in urothelial cancer. Pretreatment tumor samples, along with matched peripheral blood serially collected before and after atezolizumab treatment, were subjected to TCR sequencing. Durable clinical benefit was defined as a progression-free survival longer than 6 months, and TCR features were additionally tested against progression-free survival and overall survival. Whole exome sequencing and RNA sequencing of pretreatment tumors were performed alongside TCR sequencing in the same patients. Nine patients achieved durable clinical benefit and some 21 did not. Pretreatment blood TCR-seq was available for 27 to 30 patients, at least one posttreatment blood collection was obtained for some 25 patients, and tumor TCR-seq was available for some 25 patients.

Synthetic TCR analog templates were spiked into each PCR to estimate absolute template abundance from read counts. The immunoSEQ assay used bias-controlled V and J gene primers to amplify TCRbeta CDR3 regions from genomic DNA. Rearranged TCRbeta segments were sequenced at approximately 20X coverage. For the original study's pipeline: Clustering was used to correct sequencing errors, and CDR3s were annotated against IMGT so that V, D and J genes could be assigned. Downstream analyses used only productive TCRbeta rearrangements, leaving out any out-of-frame or stop-codon sequences. Clonality was computed as one minus Shannon entropy normalized by the log of the number of unique productive sequences. Fisher's exact test with Benjamini-Hochberg correction, using a cutoff of adjusted p below 0.01, was how clones that differed between time points or between blood and tumor were identified. This is the immuneACCESS table as TCRdb keeps it, with only in-frame sequences that have V and J called. A part of the clones is gone; compared with another copy, unresolved V genes explain less than half, and the rest is unexplained. For V, J and clone size, that table is used; D and trimming come from the DNA. In all, the sample holds about 120,000 clones, and 75% to 90% of those were seen once. The top ten clonotypes cover more than 1.5% of the sample.

V is cut back by 8 bases and J by 0 bases, with 4 bases in the junction unmatched. From the cysteine through the phenylalanine, the CDR3 covers 15 amino acids. Just the 45-base CDR3 DNA is kept, in frame starting at base 1. Via the germline V gene, CDR1 is LGHNA and CDR2 YNFKEQ. This specimen's time point label, interpreted: peripheral blood 6 weeks after treatment start. A cohort of approximately 31 patients with locally advanced or metastatic urothelial carcinoma, treated at Memorial Sloan Kettering on a trial protocol, was included. Peripheral blood mononuclear cells were collected from each patient pretreatment and during treatment, giving between 1 and 8 total time points per patient. The Qiagen DNeasy Blood extraction kit was used to purify genomic DNA from total PBMCs and tumor samples. PBMCs were collected pretreatment and during treatment, and were isolated and stored as previously described.

The full study reports these points: Greater expansion of tumor-associated TCR clones in peripheral blood 3 weeks after the start of treatment was observed in patients with durable benefit (n of about 21, p = 0.022). Because the sample size was small (n ≈ 29) and many exploratory analyses were performed, the results are intended to be hypothesis-generating. A pretreatment peripheral blood TCR clonality below the median was linked to improved progression-free and overall survival.

Sequencing used PBMCs, obtained around atezolizumab (anti-PD-L1) treatment. The chain was built from TRBV4-2 and TRBJ2-1; TRBD2 aligns with 10 central bases. This TCR derives from a man in his 60s with urothelial cancer. The sequenced DNA is TGTGCCAGCGGAGTAGCGGGGGGCTCCTACAATGAGCAGTTCTTC. The translation is CASGVAGGSYNEQFF.